A single sample is the source of the 29 T cell receptor beta chains below, sequenced in a study of blood T cell repertoires in COVID-19. Profiled with immunoSEQ multiplex PCR; TCRdb holds only in-frame clones, not every one. The repertoire holds 200,000 to 250,000 clones, with approximately 84% as singletons. Sequenced material: peripheral blood. All receptors derive from a man aged 50-59 years who had recovered from COVID-19.

The chain employs TRBV28 and TRBJ2-6; D possibly corresponds to TRBD1 (5 bases). V was shortened by 2 bases and J by 0 bases, with 17 bases between the two germline ends. This CDR3 comprises 19 residues. CDR1 is MDHEN and CDR2 is SYDVKM in the germline V gene. Here the CDR3 reads CASSLARVKTYSGANVLTF. The CDR3 region has the DNA TGTGCCAGCAGTTTAGCCAGGGTGAAAACTTACTCTGGGGCCAACGTCCTGACTTTC.

The rearrangement uses TRBV6-6 and TRBJ2-7; 7 nucleotides match TRBD1. Germline assignment: CDR1 MNHNY and CDR2 SVGAGI (reference sequence). Trimming took 6 bases from V and 1 from J; bases not matched to a gene: 0. The CDR3 runs 12 residues. The CDR3 coding sequence is TGTGCCAGCAGGGACAGGTCCTACGAGCAGTACTTC. Its translation: CASRDRSYEQYF.

The genes are TRBV5-6 and TRBJ1-4; no clear D. The ends were cut back, 4 bases at V and 8 bases at J, with 12 bases in the middle. The CDR3 contains 13 residues. Looked up from germline, CDR1 is SGHDT and CDR2 is YYEEEE. CDR3 sequence (DNA): TGTGCCAGCAGCCTTCTAGGCGGGGAAAAACTGTTTTTT. This codes for CASSLLGGEKLFF.

The chain joins TRBV5-1 to TRBJ2-5; 12 nucleotides align to TRBD1. This CDR3 comprises 17 residues. CDR1 SGHRS and CDR2 YFSETQ come from the germline V gene. V lost 5 bases, J lost 5 bases, and 13 bases stayed unmatched. The DNA for the CDR3 is TGCGCCAGCAGGGACGGGGGGACAGGGGGCCTCTTCGAGACCCAGTACTTC. Protein product: CASRDGGTGGLFETQYF.

The rearrangement links TRBV7-9 to TRBJ1-2; weak D call: TRBD1 (6 bases). Trimming pared 6 bases from V and 2 bases from J, leaving 13 bases between. Germline-derived CDR1 and CDR2 are SEHNR and FQNEAQ (reference sequence). This CDR3 has 14 amino acids. The CDR3 reads CASSLTGLNYGYTF. CDR3 DNA: TGTGCCAGCAGTCTTACAGGGCTAAACTATGGCTACACCTTC. Using reference TRBV7-9 and TRBJ1-2 for the parts outside the CDR3, the full variable domain is DTGVSQNPRHKITKRGQNVTFRCDPISEHNRLYWYRQTLGQGPEFLTYFQNEAQLEKSRLLSDRFSAERPKGSFSTLEIQRTEQGDSAMYLCASSLTGLNYGYTFGSGTRLTVV.

The J gene is TRBJ2-7, the V gene TRBV29-1, with 7 bases lining up with TRBD2. The V segment lost 5 bases and the J segment 2 bases; nucleotides outside the gene matches: 12. The length of the CDR3 is 15 residues. Germline-derived CDR1 and CDR2 are SQVTM and ANQGSEA. DNA of the CDR3: TGCAGCGTTCTCCTTCTGGCGGGAGTAGCCTACGAGCAGTACTTC. Protein: CSVLLLAGVAYEQYF.

This chain uses TRBV27 with TRBJ2-7; 12 bases line up with TRBD1. The ends lost 6 bases at V and 5 bases at J; junction bases unmatched: 8. The CDR3 spans 15 residues. The germline gives CDR1 MNHEY, CDR2 SMNVEV (reference sequence). CDR3: CASSLGTGGRDEQYF. CDR3 bases: TGTGCCAGCAGCCTCGGGACAGGGGGCCGGGACGAGCAGTACTTC.

This sequence joins TRBV28 and TRBJ1-3, with a tentative D call TRBD1 (5 bases). The CDR3 is made up of 13 amino acids. Trimming removed 6 bases from V and 0 bases from J, with 6 bases in between. Germline-derived CDR1 and CDR2 are MDHEN and SYDVKM. The CDR3 spells CASRGGSGNTIYF. Written as DNA, the CDR3 is TGTGCCAGCAGGGGGGGCTCTGGAAACACCATATATTTT.

The chain joins TRBV5-6 to TRBJ1-2, with 7 bases that match TRBD1. This CDR3 has 13 amino acids. Per the germline V gene, CDR1 is SGHDT and CDR2 is YYEEEE. V was clipped by 2 bases and J by 11 bases; unmatched bases: 9. In DNA, the CDR3 is TGTGCCAGCAGCTTTCTACAGGACAGGAAGTACACCTTC. This sequence encodes CASSFLQDRKYTF.

This chain connects TRBV3-1 (or the pseudogene TRBV3-2) to TRBJ2-6; 8 bases align to TRBD1. The CDR3 loop spans 19 amino acids. CDR1 is LGHDT and CDR2 is YNNKEL in the germline V gene (reference sequence). The trim removed 4 bases at V and 3 bases at J, leaving 14 bases unmatched. CDR3 sequence: CASSPRRRTGLIGANVLTF. The CDR3 nucleotides read TGTGCCAGCAGCCCCCGTAGAAGGACAGGGTTGATTGGGGCCAACGTCCTGACTTTC.

V gene TRBV7-2 combines with J gene TRBJ1-5, with TRBD1 identical over 8 bases. The CDR3 is 17 amino acids. J was trimmed by 5 bases and V by 2 bases; bases with no gene match: 11. From germline, CDR1 is SGHTA and CDR2 FQGNSA. CDR3 DNA sequence: TGTGCCAGCAGCTTATTCGTTGGACAGGGAGGTGATCAGCCCCAGCATTTT. It specifies CASSLFVGQGGDQPQHF.

The J gene is TRBJ2-3, the V gene TRBV7-7, with 9 positions matching TRBD1. The germline CDR1 and CDR2 sequences are SSHAT and FNYEAQ (reference sequence). The CDR3 consists of 14 residues. V was pared by 4 bases and J by 5 bases, with 4 bases of the junction left unmatched. The DNA for the CDR3 is TGTGCCAGCAGCTCGACAGGGGGTGGAGATACGCAGTATTTT. It is translated as CASSSTGGGDTQYF.

Worth noting for this clone: The sample has other DNA sequences that encode this CDR3 too. The gene calls are TRBV4-1 and TRBJ1-5; D might be TRBD1 (5 bases). Trimming took off 1 base at V and 5 bases at J, with 12 bases between the two ends. There are 15 residues in the CDR3. Germline loops: CDR1 MGHRA, CDR2 YSYEKL. This CDR3 is CASSQAQGPHQPQHF. In DNA, the CDR3 is TGCGCCAGCAGCCAAGCGCAGGGTCCGCATCAGCCCCAGCATTTT.

The chain carries TRBV10-2 and TRBJ2-1; 8 positions agree with TRBD1. This CDR3 has 15 residues. Germline values: CDR1 WSHSY, CDR2 SAAADI. J gave up 2 bases and V 6 bases, and 6 bases lay outside the gene matches. CDR3 sequence (DNA): TGCGCCAGCAGCGTTGACAGGGGAACCTACAATGAGCAGTTCTTC. Translating it yields CASSVDRGTYNEQFF.

Concerning this clone: Distinct nucleotide sequences in the sample also encode this CDR3. The chain is built from TRBV6-5 and TRBJ1-3, with a tentative D call TRBD1 (6 bases). V lost 8 bases and J lost 3, with 8 bases in between. CDR1 and CDR2 (germline): MNHEY, SVGAGI. CDR3 length equals 12 residues. CDR3 sequence: CASGQSGNTIYF. CDR3 nucleotides: TGTGCCAGCGGACAGAGTGGAAACACCATATATTTT.

A single count supports this clone. The chain carries TRBV10-2 and TRBJ1-1; 9 positions agree with TRBD1. Germline loops: CDR1 WSHSY, CDR2 SAAADI. The CDR3 contains 18 residues. The V segment lost 7 bases and the J segment 2 bases; nucleotides outside the gene matches: 17. CDR3 in DNA: TGCGCCAGCATACCTAATCCGGGACAGGGCCTATTAAACACTGAAGCTTTCTTT. This encodes CASIPNPGQGLLNTEAFF.

This clone was observed a few times. V gene TRBV25-1 combines with J gene TRBJ2-7, with TRBD1 matching over 7 bases. The germline V gene has CDR1 MGHDK and CDR2 SYGVNS. Trimming took 7 bases from V and 6 from J; bases not matched to a gene: 12. CDR3 size: 14 residues. The CDR3, as DNA: TGTGCCAGCAACGGACAGGCCGTAGGGGGCGAGCAGTACTTC. This translates into CASNGQAVGGEQYF.

The V gene is TRBV2, the J gene TRBJ2-1; 10 nucleotides line up with TRBD2. This CDR3 spans 15 amino acids. J gave up 4 bases and V 4 bases, and 4 bases lay outside the gene matches. CDR1 is SNHLY and CDR2 is FYNNEI in the germline V gene. The CDR3 nucleotides are TGTGCCAGCAGTGGAGCGGGAGGGAGGTACAATGAGCAGTTCTTC. Amino acids: CASSGAGGRYNEQFF.

This clone was observed a few times. J is TRBJ2-7 and V is TRBV24-1; tentative D call: TRBD2 (5 bases). The CDR3 length is 13 residues. V lost 3 bases and J lost 7, with 12 bases in between. CDR1 KGHDR and CDR2 SFDVKD come from the germline V gene. The CDR3 region is CATSDPLRAEQYF. The CDR3 DNA follows: TGTGCCACCAGTGATCCGTTGAGGGCAGAGCAGTACTTC.

V usage is TRBV5-1 and J usage is TRBJ2-2; 8 bases agree with TRBD1. This CDR3 region has 15 residues. In germline, CDR1 is SGHRS, CDR2 YFSETQ. V lost 4 bases and J lost 1; bases outside the gene matches: 3. CDR3 amino acids: CASSVTGGNTGELFF. DNA for the CDR3: TGCGCCAGCAGCGTAACAGGGGGGAACACCGGGGAGCTGTTTTTT.

The rearrangement uses TRBV24-1 and TRBJ2-7, with 13 positions matching TRBD2. This CDR3 has 17 residues. CDR1 and CDR2 from the germline V gene are KGHDR and SFDVKD. The V gene end was trimmed by 4 bases and the J gene end by 3 bases; junction bases not matched to a gene: 8. DNA for the CDR3: TGTGCCACCAGTGAAAGGACTAGCGGGAGCAAGGGCTACGAGCAGTACTTC. Protein: CATSERTSGSKGYEQYF.

This CDR3 is CASSLGGAGGRETQYF. The CDR3, as DNA: TGTGCCAGCAGCTTAGGTGGAGCGGGAGGAAGGGAGACCCAGTACTTC. This chain joins TRBV11-2 and TRBJ2-5; the match to TRBD2 covers 9 bases. Per the germline V gene, CDR1 is SGHAT and CDR2 is FQNNGV. The trim removed 1 base at V and 5 bases at J, leaving 8 bases unmatched. This CDR3 is built from 16 residues.

This clone was detected once. V usage is TRBV19 and J usage is TRBJ2-2; D not resolved. Trimming took 5 bases from V and 2 from J, leaving 12 bases between them. The CDR3 runs 15 residues. The germline CDR1 and CDR2 sequences are LNHDA and SQIVND (reference sequence). DNA of the CDR3: TGTGCCAGTAGTGACTTTGGTTCAAACACCGGGGAGCTGTTTTTT. This codes for CASSDFGSNTGELFF.

J is TRBJ2-7 and V is TRBV12-1; the table's D call, TRBD2, was not checked against the DNA. TRBV12-1 has pseudogene status. This CDR3 comprises 19 residues. The CDR3 DNA is TGTGCCAGCAGCTTTGTTTCAACCAGACTAGCGGGCGAAACCTACGAGCAGTACTTC. Protein sequence: CASSFVSTRLAGETYEQYF.

CDR3 DNA: TGTGCCAGCAGCTCCCAGACAGGGGGCATGTACGAGCAGTACTTC. Protein product: CASSSQTGGMYEQYF. This sequence joins TRBV7-2 and TRBJ2-7; 10 nucleotides match TRBD1. Per germline, CDR1 SGHTA and CDR2 FQGNSA. The V and J ends lost 4 bases and 4 bases, in that order; junction bases with no gene match: 7. The CDR3 runs 15 residues.

The J gene is TRBJ2-5, the V gene TRBV24-1; TRBD1 matches 10 bases. Looked up from germline, CDR1 is KGHDR and CDR2 is SFDVKD. The CDR3 totals 16 residues. Unmatched junction bases numbered 8, after V lost 3 bases and J lost 5 bases. CDR3 in DNA: TGTGCCACCAGTGATCGGGAGACAGGGGGCTGGGAGACCCAGTACTTC. Protein product: CATSDRETGGWETQYF.

V and J are TRBV30 and TRBJ1-5; D may be TRBD1 (5 bases). Trimming stripped 2 bases from V and 0 bases from J, with 14 bases between. Per germline, CDR1 GTSNPN and CDR2 SVGIG (reference sequence). This CDR3 region has 16 residues. The CDR3 is CAWSHRGDYSNQPQHF. In nucleotides, the CDR3 is TGTGCCTGGAGTCACCGAGGGGACTATAGCAATCAGCCCCAGCATTTT.

This chain uses TRBV27 with TRBJ2-1; 13 positions agree with TRBD2. The CDR3 covers 16 residues. The V segment lost 4 bases and the J segment 5 bases; nucleotides outside the gene matches: 5. Germline V gene data show CDR1 as MNHEY and CDR2 as SMNVEV (reference sequence). CDR3 sequence reads: CASSWGLAGFDNEQFF. In nucleotides, the CDR3 is TGTGCCAGCAGTTGGGGACTAGCGGGATTCGACAATGAGCAGTTCTTC.

The rearrangement uses TRBV24-1 and TRBJ2-3, with 12 bases lining up with TRBD2. After removal of 4 bases from V and 2 bases from J, the junction contained 6 bases not matched to a gene. Per germline, CDR1 KGHDR and CDR2 SFDVKD. CDR3 length: 17 amino acids. The CDR3 bases are TGTGCCACCAGTGAGCTAGCGGGAGGGCCGAACACAGATACGCAGTATTTT. Its translation is CATSELAGGPNTDTQYF.